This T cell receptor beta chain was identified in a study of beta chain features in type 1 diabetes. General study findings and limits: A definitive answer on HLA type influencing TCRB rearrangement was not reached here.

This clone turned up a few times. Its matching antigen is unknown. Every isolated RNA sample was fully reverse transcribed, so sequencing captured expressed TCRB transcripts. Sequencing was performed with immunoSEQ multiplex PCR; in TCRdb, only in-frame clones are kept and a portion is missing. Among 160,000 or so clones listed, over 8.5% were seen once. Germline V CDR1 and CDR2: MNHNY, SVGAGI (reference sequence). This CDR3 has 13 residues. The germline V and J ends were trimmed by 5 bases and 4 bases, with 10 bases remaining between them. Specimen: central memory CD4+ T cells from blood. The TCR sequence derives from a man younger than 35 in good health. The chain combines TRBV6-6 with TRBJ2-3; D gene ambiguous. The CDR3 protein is CASSPPLADTQYF. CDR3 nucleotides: TGTGCCAGCAGTCCGCCGCTAGCAGATACGCAGTATTTT.